The 24 T cell receptor beta chains presented below share a single source sample, sequenced in a study of control samples from healthy donors and cancer patients. Measured with immunoSEQ multiplex PCR; TCRdb has only the in-frame clones, and not every one. The sample carries around 110,000 clones, roughly 91% recorded once. The sequenced sample consisted of blood. The receptors originated from a woman aged 70-85 years in good health.

V and J are TRBV9 and TRBJ2-3, with a tentative D call TRBD2 (5 bases). Germline V gene sequence: CDR1 SGDLS, CDR2 YYNGEE. The CDR3 extends over 16 amino acids. With 0 bases removed from V and 6 bases from J, the gap between germline ends came to 17 bases. CDR3 sequence (DNA): TGTGCCAGCAGCGTAGACGCGGGCCCAGGCGGGGATACGCAGTATTTT. It yields the protein CASSVDAGPGGDTQYF. Using reference TRBV9 and TRBJ2-3 for the parts outside the CDR3, the full variable domain is DSGVTQTPKHLITATGQRVTLRCSPRSGDLSVYWYQQSLDQGLQFLIQYYNGEERAKGNILERFSAQQFPDLHSELNLSSLELGDSALYFCASSVDAGPGGDTQYFGPGTRLTVL.

This chain uses TRBV7-2 with TRBJ2-7, with D possibly TRBD2 on 6 matching bases. The CDR3 consists of 16 residues. The V gene's germline CDR1 is SGHTA and CDR2 FQGNSA. V was pared by 0 bases and J by 2 bases, with 14 bases between. As DNA, the CDR3 is TGTGCCAGCAGCTTAGCACGGGCCGCGGGACCCTACGAGCAGTACTTC. Amino acid sequence: CASSLARAAGPYEQYF.

The chain is built from TRBV18 and TRBJ1-3; D may be TRBD1 (5 bases). Trimming took 6 bases from V and 1 from J, leaving 16 bases between them. CDR1 and CDR2 (germline): KGHSH, LQKENI. CDR3 length equals 16 residues. Here the CDR3 DNA reads TGTGCCAGCTCTCCTGACAGTGCAGGATCTGGAAACACCATATATTTT. It specifies CASSPDSAGSGNTIYF.

The chain links TRBV18 to TRBJ1-3; possible D gene TRBD1, 5 bases. Germline V gives CDR1 KGHSH, CDR2 LQKENI. The CDR3 runs 15 residues. With 4 bases removed from V and 4 bases from J, the gap between germline ends came to 14 bases. The DNA of the CDR3 is TGTGCCAGCTCACAACCGGGTGGGGCCGGAAACACCATATATTTT. Amino acids: CASSQPGGAGNTIYF.

V is TRBV7-6 and J is TRBJ1-5; D ambiguous. V gave up 6 bases and J gave up 3 bases, with 6 bases separating them. Germline CDR1 SGHVS, CDR2 FNYEAQ. The CDR3 length is 12 residues. Here the CDR3 reads CASSPPNQPQHF. CDR3 nucleotides: TGTGCCAGCAGTCCGCCCAATCAGCCCCAGCATTTT.

The chain has TRBV6-1 and TRBJ1-5, with D unresolved. This CDR3 is 13 amino acids long. Germline values: CDR1 MNHNS, CDR2 SASEGT. Deletions cut 1 base from V and 7 bases from J, with 8 bases between. The CDR3 spells CASSEVAEQPQHF. CDR3 DNA sequence: TGTGCCAGCAGTGAAGTTGCCGAGCAGCCCCAGCATTTT.

This clone was observed once. The CDR3 loop reads CASSTDRGRPRLNTEAFF. Written as DNA, the CDR3 is TGTGCCAGCAGTACCGACAGGGGGCGTCCTCGGTTGAACACTGAAGCTTTCTTT. The rearrangement uses TRBV6-2 or TRBV6-3 and TRBJ1-1, with TRBD1 matching over 10 bases. V gave up 5 bases and J gave up 0 bases; unmatched junction bases: 12. Germline-derived CDR1 and CDR2 are MNHEY and SVGEGT. The CDR3 loop spans 18 amino acids.

The chain links TRBV3-1 (or the pseudogene TRBV3-2) to TRBJ1-1; D is unclear. This CDR3 has 12 amino acids. Germline V gene lookup returns CDR1 LGHDT and CDR2 YNNKEL (reference sequence). The germline V and J ends were trimmed by 4 bases and 6 bases, with 9 bases remaining between them. The CDR3 reads CASSPLSAEAFF. In DNA form, the CDR3 reads TGTGCCAGCAGCCCCTTGTCGGCTGAAGCTTTCTTT.

The chain links TRBV5-4 to TRBJ2-1, with TRBD1 identical over 7 bases. The CDR3 has 16 residues. CDR1 and CDR2 from the germline V gene are SGHNT and YYREEE (reference sequence). V was pared by 4 bases and J by 3 bases, with 10 bases of the junction left unmatched. In DNA, the CDR3 is TGTGCCAGCAGCAAACCGGGACAGTCCAGCTACAATGAGCAGTTCTTC. Its translation: CASSKPGQSSYNEQFF.

This rearrangement joins TRBV29-1 to TRBJ1-1, with D possibly being TRBD1 (5 bases). Germline assignment: CDR1 SQVTM and CDR2 ANQGSEA. The CDR3 spans 13 residues. Trimming took off 1 base at V and 5 bases at J, with 11 bases between the two ends. CDR3 region: CSVEVVQGTEAFF. The CDR3, as DNA: TGCAGCGTTGAAGTTGTGCAGGGTACTGAAGCTTTCTTT.

The V call is TRBV12-3 or TRBV12-4, the J call TRBJ1-2, with D hard to call. The CDR3 consists of 12 residues. Trimming shortened V by 6 bases and J by 4 bases, and 9 bases separated the two germline ends. CDR3 coding DNA: TGTGCCAGCAGGGGTCTGGGCTATGGCTACACCTTC. This gives the protein CASRGLGYGYTF.

J is TRBJ1-2 and V is TRBV7-9, with D possibly matching TRBD1 (6 bases). The V and J ends lost 5 bases and 8 bases respectively, with 21 bases between them. The length of the CDR3 is 15 residues. Looked up from germline, CDR1 is SEHNR and CDR2 is FQNEAQ (reference sequence). The DNA of the CDR3 is TGTGCCAGCAGCCCACACCTAGGGGGGGAGCTCGGCTACACCTTC. Translation: CASSPHLGGELGYTF. Complete variable domain (other parts from reference TRBV7-9 and TRBJ1-2): DTGVSQNPRHKITKRGQNVTFRCDPISEHNRLYWYRQTLGQGPEFLTYFQNEAQLEKSRLLSDRFSAERPKGSFSTLEIQRTEQGDSAMYLCASSPHLGGELGYTFGSGTRLTVV.

This chain connects TRBV10-2 to TRBJ1-1, with TRBD1 matching over 7 bases. The CDR3 has 17 amino acids. Germline values: CDR1 WSHSY, CDR2 SAAADI. The trim removed 0 bases at V and 0 bases at J, leaving 7 bases unmatched. The CDR3 DNA follows: TGCGCCAGCAGTGAGTCAGGGGGCGTCGGGATGAACACTGAAGCTTTCTTT. As protein: CASSESGGVGMNTEAFF.

This clone has a single count. This chain uses TRBV6-6 with TRBJ1-5; 7 bases are shared with TRBD1. This CDR3 region has 17 residues. Looked up from germline, CDR1 is MNHNY and CDR2 is SVGAGI (reference sequence). Trimming cost V 5 bases and J 0 bases; bases outside gene matches: 10. The CDR3 region is CASSPDRRPNSNQPQHF. DNA for the CDR3: TGTGCCAGCAGTCCGGACAGGCGACCGAATAGCAATCAGCCCCAGCATTTT.

As to this clone: One end of the junction varies from germline; a read error may be responsible. The chain recombines TRBV27 with TRBJ1-1; D remains unclear. The CDR3 spans 13 residues. In germline, CDR1 is MNHEY, CDR2 SMNVEV (reference sequence). CDR3 in DNA: TGTGCCAGCAGTTTTACCCGGAACAGTGAAGCTTTCTTT. It translates to CASSFTRNSEAFF.

This chain uses TRBV11-3 with TRBJ1-2; D gene ambiguous. Germline lookup yields CDR1 SGHNT and CDR2 YENEEA. Between the trimmed V and J ends, which lost 5 bases and 6 bases, there was a span of 19 bases. This CDR3 is built from 15 residues. The CDR3 loop is CASSHRFSLVDGYTF. CDR3 coding DNA: TGTGCCAGCAGCCATAGGTTTTCACTAGTGGATGGCTACACCTTC.

The chain recombines TRBV2 with TRBJ1-1, with TRBD1 matching over 12 bases. The V and J ends lost 6 bases and 5 bases, in that order; junction bases with no gene match: 7. The CDR3 has 15 residues. Germline CDR1 reads SNHLY; CDR2 reads FYNNEI. CDR3 region: CASRVGDRGLTEAFF. CDR3 sequence (DNA): TGTGCCAGCAGAGTGGGGGACAGGGGGCTGACTGAAGCTTTCTTT. Together with reference TRBV2 and TRBJ1-1, the CDR3 gives the full variable domain: EPEVTQTPSHQVTQMGQEVILRCVPISNHLYFYWYRQILGQKVEFLVSFYNNEISEKSEIFDDQFSVERPDGSNFTLKIRSTKLEDSAMYFCASRVGDRGLTEAFFGQGTRLTVV.

J is TRBJ1-2 and V is TRBV4-1; no firm D call. Trimming took off 0 bases at V and 4 bases at J, with 9 bases between the two ends. From germline, CDR1 is MGHRA and CDR2 YSYEKL. There are 14 residues in the CDR3. CDR3 loop: CASSQESDGYGYTF. The CDR3 coding sequence is TGCGCCAGCAGCCAAGAAAGCGACGGCTATGGCTACACCTTC.

The chain joins TRBV2 to TRBJ1-5; 8 positions agree with TRBD1. The trim removed 6 bases at V and 2 bases at J, leaving 3 bases unmatched. The CDR3 is made up of 14 amino acids. Germline assignment: CDR1 SNHLY and CDR2 FYNNEI. The CDR3 sequence: CASRQTGGNQPQHF. The DNA of the CDR3 is TGTGCCAGCAGACAGACAGGGGGCAATCAGCCCCAGCATTTT.

The J gene is TRBJ2-3, the V gene TRBV5-1; the match to TRBD2 covers 12 bases. V gave up 2 bases and J gave up 1 base; unmatched junction bases: 5. The CDR3 length is 17 residues. The germline CDR1 and CDR2 sequences are SGHRS and YFSETQ. The CDR3 loop is CASSFPSGGAGTDTQYF. CDR3 bases: TGCGCCAGCAGCTTCCCTAGCGGGGGGGCTGGCACAGATACGCAGTATTTT. Variable domain in full (rest from reference TRBV5-1 and TRBJ2-3): KAGVTQTPRYLIKTRGQQVTLSCSPISGHRSVSWYQQTPGQGLQFLFEYFSETQRNKGNFPGRFSGRQFSNSRSEMNVSTLELGDSALYLCASSFPSGGAGTDTQYFGPGTRLTVL.

This clone was seen once. V and J are TRBV6-6 and TRBJ2-7; 8 bases fit TRBD1. J lost 3 bases, V lost 2 bases, and 3 bases had no gene match. Germline assignment: CDR1 MNHNY and CDR2 SVGAGI (reference sequence). The CDR3 sequence is 14 residues long. The CDR3 reads CASSYPDRGYEQYF. The CDR3 nucleotides are TGTGCCAGCAGTTACCCCGACAGGGGCTACGAGCAGTACTTC.

This clone was observed a handful of times. The chain is built from TRBV5-5 and TRBJ1-4; D gene ambiguous. Trimming removed 4 bases from V and 5 bases from J, with 15 bases in between. The CDR3 extends over 15 amino acids. Germline CDR1 and CDR2: SGHKS and YYEKEE (reference sequence). The CDR3 DNA reads as TGTGCCAGCAGCCCTGTTACCGGTCCCAATGAAAAACTGTTTTTT. This encodes CASSPVTGPNEKLFF.

The gene calls are TRBV6-5 and TRBJ1-1, with D possibly being TRBD1 (5 bases). This CDR3 contains 13 residues. Trimming shortened V by 2 bases and J by 7 bases, and 11 bases separated the two germline ends. CDR1 is MNHEY and CDR2 is SVGAGI in the germline V gene. The CDR3 nucleotides are TGTGCCAGCAGTTACAGGGCAGGGAATGAAGCTTTCTTT. Its protein product is CASSYRAGNEAFF.

The V gene is TRBV7-8, the J gene TRBJ2-3; 8 bases match TRBD2. Trimming removed 1 base from V and 3 bases from J; junction bases left unmatched: 3. Germline values: CDR1 SGHVS, CDR2 FQNEAQ. This CDR3 spans 15 amino acids. The CDR3 is CASSLVAGLTDTQYF. Written as DNA, the CDR3 is TGTGCCAGCAGCTTAGTAGCGGGGTTGACAGATACGCAGTATTTT.